These 15 T cell receptor beta chains share one sample of origin, sequenced in a study of identical twins. TCRdb called the 5' RACE reads again in MiXCR, with one record for every CDR3 protein. The table has under 900,000 distinct CDR3 sequences, 15% to 20% seen once; the top ten hold about an eighth. The same data also contributed to another study, on T cells expressing NK-cell markers.

Material: PBMCs. The receptor source for this set is a woman aged 18-30 years in good health.

This clonotype was counted a few times. V gene TRBV27 combines with J gene TRBJ2-1; 9 bases fit TRBD1. The J segment lost 8 bases and the V segment lost 3 bases, leaving 8 bases of the junction unmatched. The CDR3 has 15 residues. Germline V gene data show CDR1 as MNHEY and CDR2 as SMNVEV (reference sequence). Here the CDR3 DNA reads TGTGCCAGCAGTTTGGGGGACAGGGCGTTCGATGAGCAGTTCTTC. Its protein product is CASSLGDRAFDEQFF.

The V and J genes are TRBV20-1 and TRBJ2-5; maybe TRBD2 (5 bases). Germline CDR1 DFQATT, CDR2 SNEGSKA (reference sequence). This CDR3 has 10 amino acids. The V and J ends lost 5 bases and 7 bases respectively, with 8 bases between them. The CDR3 DNA sequence: TGCAGTGCTGGCGGAGGGACCCAGTACTTC. Translating it yields CSAGGGTQYF.

With regard to this clonotype: A clone one base away is much larger, so this may be a read error. The chain couples TRBV27 to TRBJ2-7; D is undetermined. V shed 6 bases and J shed 0 bases, with 9 bases lying between them. CDR1 is MNHEY, CDR2 SMNVEV, per germline (reference sequence). CDR3 length: 13 residues. In DNA, the CDR3 is TGTGCCAGCAGGGACGTCAACTCCTACGAGCAGTACTTC. Translated, it gives CASRDVNSYEQYF.

The rearrangement uses TRBV10-3 and TRBJ2-3, with 8 bases aligning to TRBD2. J lost 1 base, V lost 0 bases, and 3 bases had no gene match. This CDR3 spans 16 amino acids. Germline values: CDR1 ENHRY, CDR2 SYGVKD. The CDR3 protein is CAISESLGLGTDTQYF. In nucleotides, the CDR3 is TGTGCCATCAGTGAGTCCCTGGGACTAGGCACAGATACGCAGTATTTT.

The chain couples TRBV20-1 to TRBJ2-7; D remains ambiguous. The CDR3 sequence is 14 residues long. Germline V gene data show CDR1 as DFQATT and CDR2 as SNEGSKA (reference sequence). V was clipped by 6 bases and J by 6 bases, with 21 bases between them. CDR3: CSAIPPASSTEQYF. CDR3 in DNA: TGCAGTGCCATCCCGCCGGCATCATCAACCGAGCAGTACTTC.

This clonotype was seen a few times. The genes are TRBV11-3 and TRBJ2-1; TRBD1 agrees at 9 bases. J was trimmed by 7 bases and V by 4 bases; bases with no gene match: 8. This CDR3 is built from 15 residues. CDR1 is SGHNT, CDR2 YENEEA, per germline. The CDR3 bases are TGTGCCAGCAGCTCCCCCGGGACAGGGCGGAATGAGCAGTTCTTC. Translating gives CASSSPGTGRNEQFF.

This clonotype was counted a few times. CDR3 protein: CSARAGGGGSYNEQFF. CDR3 sequence (DNA): TGCAGTGCTAGAGCGGGCGGGGGAGGCTCCTACAATGAGCAGTTCTTC. V and J are TRBV20-1 and TRBJ2-1, with 7 bases fitting TRBD2. The CDR3 loop spans 16 amino acids. Germline V lookup: CDR1 DFQATT, CDR2 SNEGSKA (reference sequence). J was trimmed by 0 bases and V by 1 base; bases with no gene match: 6.

The chain couples TRBV12-3 or TRBV12-4 to TRBJ2-1, with D tentatively TRBD2 (6 bases). The V and J ends lost 7 bases and 5 bases respectively, with 21 bases between them. The CDR3 contains 16 residues. The CDR3 sequence: CASTPRSGILNNEQFF. CDR3 nucleotides: TGTGCCAGCACCCCCCGTAGCGGAATACTCAACAATGAGCAGTTCTTC.

There are a few counts of this clonotype. V is TRBV7-2 and J is TRBJ2-5; the D call may be TRBD1 or TRBD2 (5 bases each). The V end lost 5 bases, the J end lost 13 bases, and 20 bases lay between the germline ends. The germline gives CDR1 SGHTA, CDR2 FQGNSA. This CDR3 is 13 amino acids long. CDR3 protein: CASSKSGTPIRYF. CDR3 nucleotides: TGTGCCAGCAGCAAATCCGGGACCCCCATTCGGTACTTC. The whole variable domain, remainder taken from reference TRBV7-2 and TRBJ2-5, is GAGVSQSPSNKVTEKGKDVELRCDPISGHTALYWYRQSLGQGLEFLIYFQGNSAPDKSGLPSDRFSAERTGGSVSTLTIQRTQQEDSAVYLCASSKSGTPIRYFGPGTRLLVL.

V usage is TRBV28 and J usage is TRBJ1-2; D is unresolved. The CDR3 length is 12 residues. Looked up from germline, CDR1 is MDHEN and CDR2 is SYDVKM. Between the trimmed V and J ends, which lost 2 bases and 8 bases, there was a span of 9 bases. The CDR3 loop is CASSLTSTGYTF. CDR3 bases: TGTGCCAGCAGTTTAACATCTACGGGCTACACCTTC.

This clonotype was counted many times. This chain connects TRBV7-2 to TRBJ2-3; 7 bases are shared with TRBD2. This CDR3 has 17 amino acids. V dropped 0 bases and J dropped 1; count of bases not matched to a gene: 7. The germline V gene has CDR1 SGHTA and CDR2 FQGNSA. The CDR3 region is CASSLARGGMGTDTQYF. Written as DNA, the CDR3 is TGTGCCAGCAGCTTAGCCCGCGGGGGAATGGGCACAGATACGCAGTATTTT.

The chain has TRBV2 and TRBJ1-2; possible D gene TRBD1, 6 bases. V was trimmed by 8 bases and J by 3 bases, leaving 19 bases between them. The CDR3 contains 15 residues. From germline, CDR1 is SNHLY and CDR2 FYNNEI. CDR3 sequence (DNA): TGTGCCAGCCAGGGGAAGAGGGTCTGGCACTATGGCTACACCTTC. This encodes CASQGKRVWHYGYTF.

The chain links TRBV20-1 to TRBJ1-5, with D maybe TRBD1 (5 bases). This CDR3 contains 13 residues. V was cut by 1 base and J by 4 bases, with 8 bases left in between. CDR1 and CDR2 (germline): DFQATT, SNEGSKA (reference sequence). The CDR3 here is CSARGGDNQPQHF. The CDR3 region has the DNA TGCAGTGCTAGAGGGGGGGATAATCAGCCCCAGCATTTT.

The chain joins TRBV7-9 to TRBJ2-2; D not resolved. Trimming took off 5 bases at V and 4 bases at J, with 14 bases between the two ends. The CDR3 spans 15 residues. Germline assignment: CDR1 SEHNR and CDR2 FQNEAQ (reference sequence). The CDR3 loop reads CASSRIYYGTGELFF. The CDR3 nucleotides are TGTGCCAGCAGCCGAATTTACTACGGCACCGGGGAGCTGTTTTTT.

This clonotype was recorded only once. This chain links TRBV7-8 with TRBJ2-7; D gene uncertain. CDR1 SGHVS and CDR2 FQNEAQ come from the germline V gene. The V end lost 1 base, the J end lost 0 bases, and 10 bases lay between the germline ends. The CDR3 has 15 amino acids. CDR3 sequence reads: CASSLVRVNSYEQYF. The CDR3 nucleotides are TGTGCCAGCAGCTTAGTCCGAGTAAACTCCTACGAGCAGTACTTC. Variable domain in full (rest from reference TRBV7-8 and TRBJ2-7): GAGVSQSPRYKVAKRGQDVALRCDPISGHVSLFWYQQALGQGPEFLTYFQNEAQLDKSGLPSDRFFAERPEGSVSTLKIQRTQQEDSAVYLCASSLVRVNSYEQYFGPGTRLTVT.